This is a list of T cell receptor beta chains from one sample in a study of PD-1 blockade in mismatch repair-deficient tumors. Assay: immunoSEQ multiplex PCR; the TCRdb copy retains only in-frame clones and omits some. Altogether tens of thousands of clones are present, 80% to 85% being singletons, with the ten largest covering 1.1%. The sample was PBMCs, taken 38 to 40 weeks after starting pembrolizumab. These receptors were obtained from an adult with mismatch repair-deficient cancer. Each CDR3 is given with its conserved first and last residue. D genes are given only for firm matches. Clone sizes are given selectively: once, few, many, or a class where the clone is expanded.

size	V	D	J	DNA	CDR3
NA	TRBV20-1	TRBD1	TRBJ1-2	TGCAGTGCGCGGGACAGGGCGGGCTACACCTTC	CSARDRAGYTF
NA	TRBV9	NA	TRBJ2-1	TGTGCCAGCAGCCTGACTACAAGCTCCTACAATGAGCAGTTCTTC	CASSLTTSSYNEQFF
NA	TRBV2	NA	TRBJ2-2	TGTGCTATCGCCCCCGGGTCGTTCACCGGGGAGCTGTTTTTT	CAIAPGSFTGELFF
NA	TRBV6-6	NA	TRBJ1-3	TGTGCCAGCAGTTACCATTCCTCTGGAAACACCATATATTTT	CASSYHSSGNTIYF
few	TRBV19	TRBD1	TRBJ2-1	TGTGCCAGTACGGACAGGGCCCTAAGCTCCTACAATGAGCAGTTCTTC	CASTDRALSSYNEQFF
NA	TRBV28	NA	TRBJ1-3	TGTGCCAGCAGGCACCCCAGTGGCGGAAACACCATATATTTT	CASRHPSGGNTIYF
NA	TRBV6-4	TRBD2	TRBJ2-3	TGTGCCAGCAGCAGCGGGAGAGAAACAGATACGCAGTATTTT	CASSSGRETDTQYF
NA	TRBV7-8	NA	TRBJ2-4	TGTGCCAGCAGCTTAGCCCCCGAGCTAGCCAAAAACATTCAGTACTTC	CASSLAPELAKNIQYF
NA	TRBV2	NA	TRBJ1-6	TGTGCCAGCAGTCTCGGGACACCAGATAATTCACCCCTCCACTTT	CASSLGTPDNSPLHF
NA	TRBV5-1	NA	TRBJ2-3	TGCGCCAGCAGCCCCGGACAATTACTCACAGATACGCAGTATTTT	CASSPGQLLTDTQYF